The 26 T cell receptor beta chains listed next were all sequenced from one sample in a study of T cells in Graves' hyperthyroidism and ophthalmopathy. TCR beta CDR3 sequences were amplified from RNA transcripts. TCR CDR3 regions were first amplified by RT-PCR with HTBI primers. MiXCR was run by TCRdb on the multiplex PCR reads, yielding one entry per CDR3 protein. In the table there are 350,000 to 400,000 distinct CDR3 sequences, around a sixth of which are singletons. The material sequenced was blood. The source of these receptors is a man between 18 and 29 years old with Graves' ophthalmopathy.

This clonotype appeared many times. CDR3 in amino acids: CASSLGSGGGSSYNEQFF. DNA of the CDR3: TGTGCCAGCAGCTTAGGGAGCGGGGGGGGGAGCTCCTACAATGAGCAGTTCTTC. The chain is built from TRBV7-9 and TRBJ2-1, with 10 bases that match TRBD2. The trim removed 1 base at V and 0 bases at J, leaving 6 bases unmatched. The V gene's germline CDR1 is SEHNR and CDR2 FQNEAQ (reference sequence). This CDR3 region has 18 residues.

With respect to this clonotype: At one end, the junction sequence differs from germline, possibly due to a read error. This chain uses TRBV7-9 with TRBJ2-1; 10 nucleotides match TRBD2. CDR3 size: 16 residues. Germline V gene data show CDR1 as SEHNR and CDR2 as FQNEAQ (reference sequence). In DNA form, the CDR3 reads TGCGCCAGCAGCTTGGCCCCTAGCGGGAGCTACAATGAGCAGTTCTTC. Residues: CASSLAPSGSYNEQFF.

This clonotype has just a few counts. The chain uses TRBV11-2 and TRBJ2-2, with D unresolved. Germline CDR1 SGHAT, CDR2 FQNNGV. Trimming cost V 1 base and J 6 bases, with 24 bases left between them. This CDR3 region has 19 residues. The CDR3 here is CASSLVRRRASPYPGELFF. CDR3 coding DNA: TGTGCCAGCAGCTTAGTCCGTCGAAGGGCCTCTCCCTATCCCGGGGAGCTGTTTTTT.

At least ten counts were recorded for this clonotype. The rearrangement links TRBV18 to TRBJ1-5; the match to TRBD1 covers 9 bases. Trimming removed 3 bases from V and 7 bases from J; junction bases left unmatched: 7. The V gene's germline CDR1 is KGHSH and CDR2 LQKENI. CDR3 length equals 15 residues. For the CDR3, the DNA is TGTGCCAGCTCACCCCCGGGACAGGGACGGCAGCCCCAGCATTTT. It yields the protein CASSPPGQGRQPQHF.

This clonotype was seen many times. The V call is TRBV12-3 or TRBV12-4, the J call TRBJ2-7, with D possibly matching TRBD2 (7 bases). Trimming removed 1 base at V and 6 bases at J, with 16 bases between. The CDR3 is 15 amino acids. CDR3 in amino acids: CASSLGGGAAGEQYF. CDR3 bases: TGTGCCAGCAGTTTAGGGGGGGGGGCCGCAGGCGAGCAGTACTTC.

This clonotype was found a few times. At one boundary the junction diverges from the germline segment, which might be a read error. The chain carries TRBV10-3 and TRBJ2-7; D possibly corresponds to TRBD1 (6 bases). Germline V gives CDR1 ENHRY, CDR2 SYGVKD. The CDR3 sequence is 12 residues long. CDR3 protein: CAIREYQGEQYF. Written as DNA, the CDR3 is TGTGCCATCAGAGAGTATCAGGGGGAGCAGTACTTC.

The chain recombines TRBV27 with TRBJ1-2, with no clear D. In germline, CDR1 is MNHEY, CDR2 SMNVEV (reference sequence). The length of the CDR3 is 14 residues. Trimming shortened V by 3 bases and J by 3 bases, and 11 bases separated the two germline ends. CDR3 nucleotide sequence: TGTGCCAGCAGTTTGCAGGAATCCGACTATGGCTACACCTTC. Translated, it gives CASSLQESDYGYTF.

This clonotype was seen only a few times. The rearrangement joins TRBV12-3 or TRBV12-4 to TRBJ2-1; 11 bases fit TRBD2. The V segment lost 3 bases and the J segment 6 bases; nucleotides outside the gene matches: 4. The CDR3 sequence is 15 residues long. The CDR3 is CASSFVSGGANEQFF. CDR3 sequence (DNA): TGTGCCAGCAGTTTCGTTAGCGGGGGGGCCAATGAGCAGTTCTTC.

The rearrangement joins TRBV5-4 to TRBJ1-1; TRBD1 aligns across 9 bases. J was trimmed by 4 bases and V by 5 bases; bases with no gene match: 6. The CDR3 is made up of 14 amino acids. Germline V gene sequence: CDR1 SGHNT, CDR2 YYREEE (reference sequence). The CDR3 is CASSQQGATTEAFF. The CDR3 DNA sequence: TGTGCCAGCAGTCAACAGGGGGCGACCACTGAAGCTTTCTTT.

This clonotype showed up many times. J is TRBJ1-3 and V is TRBV3-1; no reliable D call. V was cut by 0 bases and J by 0 bases, with 6 bases left in between. The germline V gene has CDR1 LGHDT and CDR2 YNNKEL (reference sequence). The CDR3 has 15 residues. The CDR3 DNA sequence: TGTGCCAGCAGCCAAGAAAGGCTCTCTGGAAACACCATATATTTT. Amino acid sequence: CASSQERLSGNTIYF.

This clonotype was picked up a small number of times. The chain employs TRBV24-1 and TRBJ1-2, with a possible D match to TRBD1 (5 bases). The V gene lost 5 bases and the J gene lost 1 base, with 16 bases spanning the gap. This CDR3 is built from 16 residues. Germline CDR1 and CDR2: KGHDR and SFDVKD. CDR3 nucleotides: TGTGCCACCAGTGGCGCCCGGGACGGCTATAACTATGGCTACACCTTC. Its translation is CATSGARDGYNYGYTF.

In this sample, this clonotype turned up many times. The chain combines TRBV6-4 with TRBJ2-3; 8 bases align to TRBD2. Germline trimming cut 5 bases from V and 1 base from J; bases unmatched to any gene: 5. Germline-derived CDR1 and CDR2 are MRHNA and SNTAGT. The CDR3 consists of 15 residues. The CDR3 nucleotides are TGTGCCAGCAGTCGGCGGGGGGAGGGCACAGATACGCAGTATTTT. Its translation: CASSRRGEGTDTQYF.

The V gene is TRBV14, the J gene TRBJ1-2; D not certain. Trimming cost V 2 bases and J 4 bases, with 8 bases left between them. The CDR3 runs to 13 residues. Germline-derived CDR1 and CDR2 are SGHDN and FVKESK. CDR3 nucleotide sequence: TGTGCCAGCAGCCAATCAGTTTCCTATGGCTACACCTTC. Translating gives CASSQSVSYGYTF. Full variable domain (rest looked up from reference TRBV14 and TRBJ1-2): EAGVTQFPSHSVIEKGQTVTLRCDPISGHDNLYWYRRVMGKEIKFLLHFVKESKQDESGMPNNRFLAERTGGTYSTLKVQPAELEDSGVYFCASSQSVSYGYTFGSGTRLTVV.

In its sample, this clonotype was seen many times. The chain employs TRBV2 and TRBJ2-3; possible D gene TRBD2, 7 bases. Germline V gene data show CDR1 as SNHLY and CDR2 as FYNNEI. With 7 bases removed from V and 0 bases from J, the gap between germline ends came to 11 bases. The CDR3 contains 14 residues. The CDR3 here is CASIRGASTDTQYF. CDR3 in DNA: TGTGCCAGCATCCGGGGGGCTAGCACAGATACGCAGTATTTT.

In this sample, this clonotype turned up a few times. The CDR3 coding sequence is TGTGCCACCCGGCGGGCTAACTATGGCTACACCTTC. As protein: CATRRANYGYTF. The V and J genes are TRBV19 and TRBJ1-2; no firm D call. Germline V gene data show CDR1 as LNHDA and CDR2 as SQIVND (reference sequence). V lost 10 bases and J lost 0, with 9 bases in between. The CDR3 loop spans 12 amino acids.

V is TRBV5-1 and J is TRBJ2-3; 7 bases line up with TRBD1. Germline V gives CDR1 SGHRS, CDR2 YFSETQ. V lost 4 bases and J lost 6; bases outside the gene matches: 5. The length of the CDR3 is 13 residues. Written as DNA, the CDR3 is TGCGCCAGCAGCGCAGGGGGTTTGGATACGCAGTATTTT. The encoded protein is CASSAGGLDTQYF.

This clonotype was seen a few times. This chain connects TRBV16 to TRBJ1-3; no firm D call. CDR1 is KGHSY, CDR2 FQNENV, per germline. V lost 3 bases, J lost 0 bases, and 9 bases lay in between. The CDR3 runs 15 residues. The CDR3 reads CASSQIQNSGNTIYF. In nucleotides, the CDR3 is TGTGCCAGCAGCCAGATACAGAACTCTGGAAACACCATATATTTT.

Worth noting for this clonotype: One base away lies a much larger clone, so this may be a sequencing read error. This chain links TRBV12-3 or TRBV12-4 with TRBJ2-5; no clear D gene. With 1 base removed from V and 5 bases from J, the gap between germline ends came to 11 bases. The CDR3 spans 14 residues. The CDR3 region has the DNA TGTGCCAGCAGTTTAGATGGGGTCAGGGAGACCCAGTACTTC. It translates to CASSLDGVRETQYF.

This clonotype was recorded at least ten times. This chain joins TRBV7-3 and TRBJ2-5, with TRBD2 identical over 7 bases. The V gene end was trimmed by 5 bases and the J gene end by 3 bases; junction bases not matched to a gene: 6. Germline V gene sequence: CDR1 SGHTA, CDR2 FQGTGA. CDR3 length: 14 amino acids. CDR3 DNA sequence: TGTGCCAGCAGCGCCTGGGGAGGGGAAGAGACCCAGTACTTC. It encodes CASSAWGGEETQYF.

V is TRBV15 and J is TRBJ2-7, with a weak D call TRBD2 (6 bases). There are 15 residues in the CDR3. Germline V gene data show CDR1 as LNHNV and CDR2 as YYDKDF (reference sequence). V lost 0 bases to trimming and J lost 4 bases, with 13 bases between them. CDR3 amino acids: CATSRDPGVGYEQYF. CDR3 bases: TGTGCCACCAGCAGAGATCCGGGGGTGGGATACGAGCAGTACTTC.

This clonotype was counted at least ten times. The gene calls are TRBV18 and TRBJ2-5; D is ambiguous. CDR1 and CDR2 from the germline V gene are KGHSH and LQKENI. The CDR3 spans 12 residues. Trimming took off 5 bases at V and 2 bases at J, with 6 bases between the two ends. This CDR3 is CASSGEQETQYF. DNA for the CDR3: TGTGCCAGCTCAGGGGAACAAGAGACCCAGTACTTC.

This chain uses TRBV12-5 with TRBJ2-1; 7 bases agree with TRBD1. Germline CDR1 and CDR2: LGHNT and FRNRAP. CDR3 length: 15 residues. V dropped 1 base and J dropped 9; count of bases not matched to a gene: 9. The CDR3 sequence is CASGLGQGAAFEQFF. In DNA form, the CDR3 reads TGTGCTAGTGGTTTGGGACAGGGTGCTGCATTTGAGCAGTTCTTC. Together with reference TRBV12-5 and TRBJ2-1, the CDR3 gives the full variable domain: DARVTQTPRHKVTEMGQEVTMRCQPILGHNTVFWYRQTMMQGLELLAYFRNRAPLDDSGMPKDRFSAEMPDATLATLKIQPSEPRDSAVYFCASGLGQGAAFEQFFGPGTRLTVL.

This clonotype was counted ten times or more. The J gene is TRBJ2-7, the V gene TRBV12-3 or TRBV12-4; possibly TRBD1 or TRBD2 for D (5 bases each). V lost 1 base, J lost 2 bases, and 9 bases lay in between. CDR3 length equals 14 residues. The CDR3 region has the DNA TGTGCCAGCAGTTTAGTGGGGGAAACCTACGAGCAGTACTTC. Translating gives CASSLVGETYEQYF.

This clonotype was detected many times. CDR3 DNA: TGTGCCTCTCAAGAGATCTCTGCCTATGGCTACACCTTC. Protein sequence: CASQEISAYGYTF. The chain is built from TRBV6-1 and TRBJ1-2; D gene uncertain. The CDR3 runs 13 residues. Germline lookup yields CDR1 MNHNS and CDR2 SASEGT. Between the trimmed V and J ends, which lost 11 bases and 4 bases, there was a span of 17 bases.

The chain combines TRBV4-1 with TRBJ1-2, with D perhaps TRBD1 (6 bases). Germline loops: CDR1 MGHRA, CDR2 YSYEKL. The V end was cut by 0 bases, the J end by 4 bases, with 18 bases between. CDR3 length: 17 amino acids. CDR3 amino acids: CASSQDIQGPTSYGYTF. CDR3 sequence (DNA): TGCGCCAGCAGCCAAGATATCCAGGGGCCCACAAGCTATGGCTACACCTTC.

This clonotype was seen many times. The V gene is TRBV2, the J gene TRBJ2-2, with a weak D call TRBD1 (6 bases). Germline loops: CDR1 SNHLY, CDR2 FYNNEI. The CDR3 loop spans 16 amino acids. V lost 2 bases, J lost 2 bases, and 12 bases lay in between. CDR3 DNA sequence: TGTGCCAGCAGTGAAACCGGGACACTTAACACCGGGGAGCTGTTTTTT. This sequence encodes CASSETGTLNTGELFF.